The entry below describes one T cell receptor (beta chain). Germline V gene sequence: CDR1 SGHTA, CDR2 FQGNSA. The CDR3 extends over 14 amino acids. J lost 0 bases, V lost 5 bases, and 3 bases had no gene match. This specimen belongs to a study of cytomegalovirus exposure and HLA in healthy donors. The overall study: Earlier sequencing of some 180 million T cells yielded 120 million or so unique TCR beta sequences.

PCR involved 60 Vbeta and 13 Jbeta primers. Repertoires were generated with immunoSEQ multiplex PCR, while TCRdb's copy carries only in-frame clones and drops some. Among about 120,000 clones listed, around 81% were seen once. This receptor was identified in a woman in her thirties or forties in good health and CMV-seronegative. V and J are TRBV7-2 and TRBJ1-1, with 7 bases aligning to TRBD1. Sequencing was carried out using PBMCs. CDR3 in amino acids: CASSLTGMNTEAFF. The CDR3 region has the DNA TGTGCCAGCAGCCTGACAGGGATGAACACTGAAGCTTTCTTT.